This entry lists 20 T cell receptor beta chains sequenced from one sample in a study of a mutant IDH1 vaccine in newly diagnosed glioma. Time point: baseline, week 1 (first vaccination visit). As for treatment: pre-vaccination baseline after standard-of-care therapy. Measured with immunoSEQ multiplex PCR; TCRdb has only the in-frame clones, and not every one. The sample has 98,000 or so clones, 80% to 90% seen once; the top ten hold roughly 0.6%. The sample consisted of PBMCs, taken from a glioma patient treated with radiotherapy, temozolomide or both. Receptors originate from a woman between 50 and 59 years old with glioma.

The chain carries TRBV19 and TRBJ2-5; D is possibly TRBD1 or TRBD2 (5 bases each). This CDR3 region has 14 residues. Trimming took 3 bases from V and 7 from J, leaving 15 bases between them. Germline-derived CDR1 and CDR2 are LNHDA and SQIVND (reference sequence). The CDR3 is CASSITGTQGTQYF. The CDR3 region has the DNA TGTGCCAGTAGTATCACCGGGACCCAGGGGACCCAGTACTTC.

J is TRBJ2-3 and V is TRBV11-2; 9 nucleotides agree with TRBD2. Germline V gene data show CDR1 as SGHAT and CDR2 as FQNNGV. CDR3 length: 14 residues. The junction had 8 bases not matched to a gene; V was cut back by 5 bases and J by 8 bases. The CDR3 nucleotides are TGTGCCAGCAGCCCAAGGCGGGAGGGCCTTACGCAGTATTTT. Residues: CASSPRREGLTQYF.

J is TRBJ1-1 and V is TRBV2; TRBD1 is a possible D gene (5 bases). The germline CDR1 and CDR2 sequences are SNHLY and FYNNEI. The CDR3 totals 16 residues. The V end was cut by 5 bases, the J end by 0 bases, with 16 bases between. The CDR3 bases are TGTGCCAGCAGTCCAAACCGCGGACACCTGAACACTGAAGCTTTCTTT. Encoded protein: CASSPNRGHLNTEAFF.

The chain links TRBV19 to TRBJ1-6; TRBD1 matches at 7 bases. Unmatched junction bases numbered 10, after V lost 4 bases and J lost 4 bases. This CDR3 is 17 amino acids long. Per germline, CDR1 LNHDA and CDR2 SQIVND (reference sequence). This CDR3 is CASSTTGMFSYNSPLHF. For the CDR3, the DNA is TGTGCCAGTAGTACGACAGGGATGTTTTCTTATAATTCACCCCTCCACTTT. The complete variable domain, with remaining parts taken from reference TRBV19 and TRBJ1-6, reads DGGITQSPKYLFRKEGQNVTLSCEQNLNHDAMYWYRQDPGQGLRLIYYSQIVNDFQKGDIAEGYSVSREKKESFPLTVTSAQKNPTAFYLCASSTTGMFSYNSPLHFGNGTRLTVT.

The chain recombines TRBV18 with TRBJ2-1; D uncertain. V was cut by 0 bases and J by 7 bases, with 10 bases left in between. From germline, CDR1 is KGHSH and CDR2 LQKENI. The CDR3 sequence is 14 residues long. Here the CDR3 DNA reads TGTGCCAGCTCACCACCCCACGCCGGGAATGAGCAGTTCTTC. It encodes CASSPPHAGNEQFF.

This clone was recorded only once. The genes are TRBV10-3 and TRBJ1-5; D is unresolved. CDR3 length equals 15 residues. The V gene's germline CDR1 is ENHRY and CDR2 SYGVKD. V dropped 0 bases and J dropped 7 bases, with 13 bases sitting between them. The CDR3 loop reads CAISESSAFGQPQHF. The CDR3, as DNA: TGTGCCATCAGTGAGTCTTCGGCTTTCGGGCAGCCCCAGCATTTT.

V gene TRBV7-8 combines with J gene TRBJ2-5; 10 positions match TRBD2. Trimming cost V 6 bases and J 5 bases; bases outside gene matches: 9. CDR1 is SGHVS and CDR2 is FQNEAQ in the germline V gene. The CDR3 contains 15 residues. The CDR3 coding sequence is TGTGCCAGCAGATCCCTAGCGGGAGTACAGGAGACCCAGTACTTC. Its protein product is CASRSLAGVQETQYF.

This chain connects TRBV30 to TRBJ1-2, with TRBD1 as a possible D gene (5 bases). The germline gives CDR1 GTSNPN, CDR2 SVGIG (reference sequence). The CDR3 length is 12 residues. Trimming took 2 bases from V and 9 from J, leaving 13 bases between them. For the CDR3, the DNA is TGTGCCTGGAGTCCACCGACAGCGAGCTACACCTTC. It yields the protein CAWSPPTASYTF.

The chain joins TRBV2 to TRBJ2-5; D not resolved. V gave up 1 base and J gave up 8 bases, with 5 bases separating them. Germline-derived CDR1 and CDR2 are SNHLY and FYNNEI. This CDR3 is 11 amino acids long. The CDR3 DNA reads as TGTGCCAGCAGTGAAGGTCTTACCCAGTACTTC. Residues: CASSEGLTQYF.

This clone turned up a few times. V gene TRBV19 combines with J gene TRBJ1-5, with TRBD1 matching over 9 bases. The CDR3 extends over 15 amino acids. The V gene's germline CDR1 is LNHDA and CDR2 SQIVND (reference sequence). Trimming took 5 bases from V and 3 from J; bases not matched to a gene: 5. CDR3: CASSDRDRVNQPQHF. The CDR3 DNA reads TGTGCCAGTAGTGACCGGGACAGGGTCAATCAGCCCCAGCATTTT.

The rearrangement links TRBV1 to TRBJ2-7. TRBV1 is marked as a pseudogene. CDR3 length equals 16 residues. CDR3 nucleotide sequence: TGCACCAGCAGCCCAGAAGGGGGGACAAGCTCCTACGAGCAGTACTTC. Amino acid sequence: CTSSPEGGTSSYEQYF.

The V call is TRBV28, the J call TRBJ2-6; 7 nucleotides align to TRBD1. From germline, CDR1 is MDHEN and CDR2 SYDVKM. V was pared by 5 bases and J by 2 bases, with 6 bases of the junction left unmatched. This CDR3 is 16 amino acids long. The DNA of the CDR3 is TGTGCCAGCAGTCCCGGGACAGCACCTGGGGCCAACGTCCTGACTTTC. This encodes CASSPGTAPGANVLTF.

V gene TRBV28 combines with J gene TRBJ1-4; D possibly corresponds to TRBD1 (5 bases). This CDR3 contains 14 residues. With 7 bases removed from V and 5 bases from J, the gap between germline ends came to 14 bases. The germline CDR1 and CDR2 sequences are MDHEN and SYDVKM. The CDR3 spells CASTEGPANEKLFF. In DNA form, the CDR3 reads TGTGCCAGCACCGAGGGACCTGCGAATGAAAAACTGTTTTTT.

The CDR3 DNA sequence: TGTGCCAGTAGTATAGGACAAGTCCGCGAGCAGTACTTC. It encodes CASSIGQVREQYF. The rearrangement joins TRBV19 to TRBJ2-7; D unclear. Germline V lookup: CDR1 LNHDA, CDR2 SQIVND (reference sequence). V was shortened by 1 base and J by 6 bases, with 10 bases between the two germline ends. This CDR3 region has 13 residues.

The chain joins TRBV28 to TRBJ2-5; the D call may be TRBD1 or TRBD2 (5 bases each). The CDR3 contains 13 residues. Germline V gene sequence: CDR1 MDHEN, CDR2 SYDVKM. V lost 6 bases and J 7 bases, leaving 15 bases between the germline ends. Here the CDR3 DNA reads TGTGCCAGCAGCCCCTCCTGGGGGAGGACCCAGTACTTC. Amino acid sequence: CASSPSWGRTQYF. Full variable domain (rest looked up from reference TRBV28 and TRBJ2-5): DVKVTQSSRYLVKRTGEKVFLECVQDMDHENMFWYRQDPGLGLRLIYFSYDVKMKEKGDIPEGYSVSREKKERFSLILESASTNQTSMYLCASSPSWGRTQYFGPGTRLLVL.

The CDR3 nucleotides are TGCAGCGTTGTGGGGGGAGCCAAAAACATTCAGTACTTC. As protein: CSVVGGAKNIQYF. This chain links TRBV29-1 with TRBJ2-4, with D possibly being TRBD2 (6 bases). This CDR3 has 13 residues. Trimming took off 4 bases at V and 0 bases at J, with 7 bases between the two ends. Germline V gene data show CDR1 as SQVTM and CDR2 as ANQGSEA.

This chain links TRBV6-5 with TRBJ2-7; tentative D call: TRBD2 (5 bases). This CDR3 is 13 amino acids long. Germline V gene lookup returns CDR1 MNHEY and CDR2 SVGAGI. V was trimmed by 2 bases and J by 2 bases, leaving 7 bases between them. The CDR3 loop is CASSYAAAYEQYF. Written as DNA, the CDR3 is TGTGCCAGCAGTTACGCAGCGGCCTACGAGCAGTACTTC.

This sequence joins TRBV7-9 and TRBJ2-2, with a possible D match to TRBD2 (5 bases). The germline CDR1 and CDR2 sequences are SEHNR and FQNEAQ (reference sequence). CDR3 length: 13 residues. The germline V and J ends were trimmed by 7 bases and 6 bases, with 12 bases remaining between them. The CDR3 loop reads CASILGVAGELFF. The CDR3 DNA reads as TGTGCCAGCATCCTCGGGGTAGCCGGGGAGCTGTTTTTT.

This clone was seen once. The CDR3 bases are TGTGCCACCGGACCCTTTTCCTACGAGCAGTACTTC. As protein: CATGPFSYEQYF. The chain recombines TRBV27 with TRBJ2-7; D gene ambiguous. Deletions cut 10 bases from V and 1 base from J, with 11 bases between. The V gene's germline CDR1 is MNHEY and CDR2 SMNVEV (reference sequence). The CDR3 covers 12 residues.

The DNA of the CDR3 is TGTGCCAGCAGCCCGGGGGTGCGGGAGAGCGGCTATGAGCAGTTCTTC. It specifies CASSPGVRESGYEQFF. The V gene is TRBV5-6, the J gene TRBJ2-1; 7 nucleotides line up with TRBD2. J was trimmed by 8 bases and V by 4 bases; bases with no gene match: 15. Germline V lookup: CDR1 SGHDT, CDR2 YYEEEE. The CDR3 is made up of 16 amino acids.